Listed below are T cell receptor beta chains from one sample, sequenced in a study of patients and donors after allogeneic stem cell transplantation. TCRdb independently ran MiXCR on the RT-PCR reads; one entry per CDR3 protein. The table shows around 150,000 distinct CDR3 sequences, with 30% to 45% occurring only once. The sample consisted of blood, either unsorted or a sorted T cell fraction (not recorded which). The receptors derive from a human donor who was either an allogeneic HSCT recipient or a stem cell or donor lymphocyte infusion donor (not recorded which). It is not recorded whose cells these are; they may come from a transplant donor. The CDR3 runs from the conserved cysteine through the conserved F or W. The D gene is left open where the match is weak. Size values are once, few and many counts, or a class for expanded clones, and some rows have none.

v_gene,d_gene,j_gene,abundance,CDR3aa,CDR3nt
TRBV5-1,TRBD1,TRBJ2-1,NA,CASSLGQGLVDEQFF,TGCGCCAGCAGCTTGGGACAGGGTCTTGTAGATGAGCAGTTCTTC
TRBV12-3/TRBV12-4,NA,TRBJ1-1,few,CASSFRDTRNTEAFF,TGTGCCAGCAGCTTCCGGGACACCAGAAACACTGAAGCTTTCTTT
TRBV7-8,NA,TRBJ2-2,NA,CASSLGSTGELFF,TGTGCCAGCAGCTTAGGCTCCACCGGGGAGCTGTTTTTT
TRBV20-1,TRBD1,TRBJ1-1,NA,CSAKSGQGAFF,TGCAGTGCTAAGTCGGGACAGGGGGCTTTCTTT
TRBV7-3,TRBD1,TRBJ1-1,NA,CASSKTGANTEAFF,TGTGCCAGCAGCAAGACAGGGGCTAACACTGAAGCTTTCTTT
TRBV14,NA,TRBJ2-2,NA,CASSPMVGGELFF,TGTGCCAGCAGCCCCATGGTTGGAGGGGAGCTGTTTTTT
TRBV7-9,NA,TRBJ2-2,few,CASRMKGSLANTGELFF,TGTGCCAGCAGAATGAAAGGATCCCTTGCGAACACCGGGGAGCTGTTTTTT
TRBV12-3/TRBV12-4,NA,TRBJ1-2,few,CASSLFPGHGYTF,TGTGCCAGCAGTTTGTTTCCGGGTCATGGCTACACCTTC
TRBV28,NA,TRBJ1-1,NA,CASTLQVLRNTEAFF,TGTGCCAGTACCTTACAGGTATTACGGAACACTGAAGCTTTCTTT
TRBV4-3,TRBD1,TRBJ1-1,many,CASSQEWSRGRAEAFF,TGCGCCAGCAGCCAAGAATGGAGCAGGGGGAGGGCTGAAGCTTTCTTT
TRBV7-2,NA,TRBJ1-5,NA,CASSLVPTGDYSNQPQHF,TGTGCCAGCAGCTTAGTCCCGACAGGTGATTATAGCAATCAGCCCCAGCATTTT
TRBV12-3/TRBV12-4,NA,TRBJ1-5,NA,CASSLEGIGNQPQHF,TGTGCCAGCAGTTTAGAGGGGATCGGCAATCAGCCCCAGCATTTT
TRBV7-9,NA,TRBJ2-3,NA,CASSLVAGSTDTQYF,TGTGCCAGCAGCTTAGTGGCGGGGAGCACAGATACGCAGTATTTT
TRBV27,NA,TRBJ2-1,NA,CASSLGGGLPYNEQFF,TGTGCCAGCAGTTTAGGAGGGGGACTCCCCTACAATGAGCAGTTCTTC
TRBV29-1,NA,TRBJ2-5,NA,CSGQLGVETQYF,TGCAGCGGCCAGCTAGGGGTGGAGACCCAGTACTTC
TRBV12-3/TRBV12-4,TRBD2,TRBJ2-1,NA,CASSFLGLAGGPGEQFF,TGTGCCAGCAGTTTCCTCGGACTAGCGGGGGGGCCTGGTGAGCAGTTCTTC
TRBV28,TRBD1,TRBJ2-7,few,CASSFLLRGTGAYEQYF,TGTGCCAGCAGTTTTCTCCTAAGAGGGACAGGGGCCTACGAGCAGTACTTC
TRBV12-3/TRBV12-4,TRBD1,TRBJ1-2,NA,CASSPTGVYGYTF,TGTGCCAGCAGTCCTACAGGGGTCTATGGCTACACCTTC
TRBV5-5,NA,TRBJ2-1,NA,CASSFGAGTYNEQFF,TGTGCCAGCAGCTTCGGGGCAGGGACCTACAATGAGCAGTTCTTC
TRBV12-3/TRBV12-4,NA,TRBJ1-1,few,CASRPGFGEAFF,TGTGCCAGCAGGCCAGGCTTCGGCGAAGCTTTCTTT
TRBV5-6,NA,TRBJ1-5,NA,CASSVQGSLNQPQHF,TGTGCCAGCAGCGTACAGGGTAGTCTGAATCAGCCCCAGCATTTT
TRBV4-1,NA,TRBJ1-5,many,CASSQERDDQPQHF,TGCGCCAGCAGCCAAGAGAGGGATGATCAGCCCCAGCATTTT